This T cell receptor (beta chain) derives from a study of cytomegalovirus exposure and HLA in healthy donors. From the 120-subject validation cohort, which was separate from the roughly 670-subject first cohort, the donors were drawn. Profiled with immunoSEQ multiplex PCR; TCRdb holds only in-frame clones, not every one. This sample has about 55,000 clones, with around nine tenths found just once. V was cut by 0 bases and J by 9 bases, with 16 bases left in between. Per the germline V gene, CDR1 is SGDLS and CDR2 is YYNGEE. This CDR3 is 15 amino acids long. The rearrangement uses TRBV9 and TRBJ2-1; a possible D gene is TRBD2 (5 bases). Sequenced material: PBMCs. The clonotype originates from a man in his late teens or twenties in good health and CMV-seronegative. CDR3 sequence reads: CASSVAATRGGEQFF. CDR3 nucleotides: TGTGCCAGCAGCGTAGCTGCGACTCGGGGTGGTGAGCAGTTCTTC.